This record concerns one T cell receptor (beta chain) sequence. TCRdb reprocessed the 5' RACE reads and reports one entry per CDR3 protein, with no DNA. The sample has roughly 420,000 distinct CDR3 sequences. The data derive from a study of T cells expressing NK-cell markers. This CDR3 is built from 18 residues. Germline V gives CDR1 LNHDA, CDR2 SQIVND (reference sequence). The origin of this receptor is a woman aged 18-70 years in good health. The rearrangement uses TRBV19 and TRBJ2-2; no DNA is available, so the TRBD2 call from TCRdb remains unchecked. Specimen: blood T cells: a sorted CD56 or NKG2C T cell subset, CD4+ or CD8+ T cells, or bulk PBMC T cells (not recorded which). CDR3 protein: CASTAGLARTLRTGELFF.